These 27 T cell receptor beta chains were all obtained from the same sample, sequenced in a study of T cell clonality in common variable immunodeficiency (dated by TCRdb to between 2014 and 2017). Libraries were constructed by the immunoSEQ multiplex PCR assay. TCRdb provides this immuneACCESS table in a form limited to in-frame rearrangements. Some clones are lacking; in checked studies, under half of them reflect an unresolved V gene, and why the rest are absent is not known. The table shows some 80,000 clones here, with no singletons. The top ten clones comprise over 0.7% of the sample. The sample consisted of peripheral blood mononuclear cells. These receptors were obtained from a person aged 18 to 75 in good health.

This clone came up many times. The read gets to within 3 residues of the CDR3 end, and the germline J gene fills in the rest. The V call is TRBV10-3, the J call TRBJ2-7; tentatively, D is TRBD2 (5 bases). The V gene's germline CDR1 is ENHRY and CDR2 SYGVKD. Trimming took off 6 bases at V and 2 bases at J, with 14 bases between the two ends. CDR3 length: 14 amino acids. The CDR3 sequence is CAISPRADPYEQYF. Partial CDR3 DNA: TGTGCCATCAGCCCCCGAGCGGATCCCTACGAG.

This clone came up many times. The read stops 3 residues short of the end of the CDR3; the missing end is completed from the germline J gene. The V call is TRBV7-2, the J call TRBJ2-3; the match to TRBD2 covers 7 bases. The CDR3 has 15 residues. Germline V CDR1 and CDR2: SGHTA, FQGNSA. J gave up 4 bases and V 0 bases, and 4 bases lay outside the gene matches. The CDR3 loop is CASSLAGAGADTQYF. The part of the CDR3 DNA that was read is TGTGCCAGCAGCTTAGCGGGCGCGGGAGCAGATACG.

The table lists this clone with many counts. The CDR3 goes on 3 residues after the read ends, and that part is filled in from the germline J gene. The genes are TRBV6-8 and TRBJ1-5; D gene ambiguous. Germline-derived CDR1 and CDR2 are MNHGY and SAAAGT. The CDR3 has 14 residues. V lost 4 bases, J lost 7 bases, and 14 bases lay in between. Incomplete CDR3 DNA: TGTGCCAGCAGTTCCACGATCTTTAGACAGCCC. This encodes CASSSTIFRQP. The full CDR3 sequence reads CASSSTIFRQPQHF.

The table lists this clone with many counts. From the germline J gene comes the end of the CDR3, since the read stops 3 residues before it. The rearrangement uses TRBV9 and TRBJ2-1; 9 bases map to TRBD1. CDR3 length: 15 residues. V shed 4 bases and J 6 bases; nucleotides not matched to a gene: 8. Germline CDR1 is SGDLS and CDR2 is YYNGEE. The covered CDR3 bases are TGTGCCAGCAGCCCCCCGGGACAGGGCGTCAATGAG. Amino acid sequence: CASSPPGQGVNE. The entire CDR3 reads CASSPPGQGVNEQFF.

Many counts were recorded for this clone. The read comes to an end 3 residues before the CDR3 does, leaving the germline J gene to fill in the end. This chain uses TRBV5-1 with TRBJ1-2, with D tentatively TRBD1 (6 bases). Germline assignment: CDR1 SGHRS and CDR2 YFSETQ. V was shortened by 4 bases and J by 4 bases, with 14 bases between the two germline ends. CDR3 size: 14 residues. CDR3 DNA, as far as it was read: TGCGCCAGCAGCCCCCGGACAGATCGCTATGGC. This translates into CASSPRTDRYG. The complete CDR3 protein is CASSPRTDRYGYTF. Based on the CDR3 plus reference TRBV5-1 and TRBJ1-2, the full variable domain is KAGVTQTPRYLIKTRGQQVTLSCSPISGHRSVSWYQQTPGQGLQFLFEYFSETQRNKGNFPGRFSGRQFSNSRSEMNVSTLELGDSALYLCASSPRTDRYGYTFGSGTRLTVV.

This clone has a handful of counts. The junction departs from germline at one end; a sequencing error may be responsible. The part of the CDR3 DNA that was read is TGTTCCAGCAGCTTTGGGGGGGCTGCCGGGGAG. This codes for CSSSFGGAAGE. The CDR3 as a whole reads CSSSFGGAAGELFF. The chain has TRBV7-9 and TRBJ2-2, with a possible D match to TRBD2 (7 bases). Read sequence stops 3 residues before the CDR3 end, and the germline J gene provides the missing end. In germline, CDR1 is SEHNR, CDR2 FQNEAQ (reference sequence). This CDR3 contains 14 residues.

This clone was counted ten times or more. The CDR3 end falls 3 residues outside the read, so it is completed with the germline J gene. The rearrangement links TRBV19 to TRBJ2-5, with D possibly being TRBD1 (7 bases). Trimming cost V 6 bases and J 2 bases, with 13 bases left between them. This CDR3 spans 14 amino acids. Germline-derived CDR1 and CDR2 are LNHDA and SQIVND (reference sequence). CDR3: CASRPTGTQETQYF. CDR3 DNA (partial): TGTGCCAGTAGGCCGACAGGGACTCAAGAGACC.

This clone was seen ten or more times. From the germline J gene comes the end of the CDR3, since the read stops 3 residues before it. The chain joins TRBV5-1 to TRBJ2-3, with D unresolved. Germline CDR1 is SGHRS and CDR2 is YFSETQ. V was cut by 0 bases and J by 1 base, with 3 bases left in between. The CDR3 spans 13 residues. The CDR3 here is CASSLAGTDTQYF. The DNA read from the CDR3 is TGCGCCAGCAGCTTGGCCGGCACAGATACG.

This clone was observed a few times. The read ends 3 residues before the CDR3 terminus; that terminus is restored from the germline J gene. This chain joins TRBV19 and TRBJ2-2; 12 nucleotides match TRBD1. J lost 7 bases, V lost 6 bases, and 6 bases had no gene match. Germline V gives CDR1 LNHDA, CDR2 SQIVND (reference sequence). This CDR3 is built from 15 residues. CDR3 DNA, as far as it was read: TGTGCCAGTAGCCGGGACAGGGGGCGCGGCGGGGAG. It encodes CASSRDRGRGGE. The CDR3 in its entirety is CASSRDRGRGGELFF.

This clone has a count of ten or more. The CDR3 is CASSLREGPLSGELFF. The DNA read from the CDR3 is TGTGCCAGCAGTTTGCGGGAGGGCCCTCTATCCGGGGAG. The rearrangement links TRBV6-2 or TRBV6-3 to TRBJ2-2; 9 nucleotides line up with TRBD2. The observed sequence ends 3 residues before the CDR3 terminus, with the missing tail filled in from the germline J gene. Germline CDR1 reads MNHEY; CDR2 reads SVGEGT. The CDR3 runs 16 residues. The V and J ends lost 4 bases and 6 bases, in that order; junction bases with no gene match: 9.

This clone was observed many times. The read finishes 3 residues shy of the CDR3 end, and the germline J gene is used to complete it. V usage is TRBV6-2 or TRBV6-3 and J usage is TRBJ1-6; 8 bases align to TRBD1. This CDR3 has 14 residues. Germline V gene sequence: CDR1 MNHEY, CDR2 SVGEGT. Germline trimming cut 5 bases from V and 10 bases from J; bases unmatched to any gene: 7. The CDR3 loop reads CASSPRDRHSPLHF. CDR3 DNA, as far as it was read: TGTGCCAGCAGTCCCCGGGACAGGCACTCACCC.

This clone has at least ten counts. The CDR3 goes on 3 residues after the read ends, and that part is filled in from the germline J gene. The chain is built from TRBV20-1 and TRBJ2-1, with 7 bases lining up with TRBD2. The V gene end was trimmed by 6 bases and the J gene end by 7 bases; junction bases not matched to a gene: 6. Per germline, CDR1 DFQATT and CDR2 SNEGSKA (reference sequence). The CDR3 sequence is 12 residues long. CDR3 sequence: CSATGLVNEQFF. Incomplete CDR3 DNA: TGCAGTGCGACCGGACTAGTTAATGAG.

Many counts were recorded for this clone. The read stops 3 residues short of the end of the CDR3; the missing end is completed from the germline J gene. The V and J genes are TRBV6-2 or TRBV6-3 and TRBJ1-1; D uncertain. V lost 4 bases and J 2 bases, leaving 5 bases between the germline ends. The germline V gene has CDR1 MNHEY and CDR2 SVGEGT. The CDR3 runs to 12 residues. Here the CDR3 reads CASSSKNTEAFF. The part of the CDR3 DNA that was read is TGTGCCAGCAGTTCCAAAAACACTGAA.

This clone was recorded at least ten times. The read falls 3 residues short of the CDR3 end, and the missing part is taken from the germline J gene. The V gene is TRBV20-1, the J gene TRBJ1-3, with 8 bases identical to TRBD1. Losses at the gene ends were 6 bases for V and 2 bases for J; bases not matched to a gene: 9. This CDR3 is 15 amino acids long. CDR1 is DFQATT, CDR2 SNEGSKA, per germline (reference sequence). The sequenced part of the CDR3 DNA is TGCAGTGCACCGGACAGGGCGTTTGCTGGAAACACC. Translated, it gives CSAPDRAFAGNT. The entire CDR3 is CSAPDRAFAGNTIYF.

This clone showed up many times. The sequenced fragment ends 3 residues before the CDR3 boundary, so the rest is inferred from the germline J gene. The chain joins TRBV14 to TRBJ2-3, with 7 positions matching TRBD1. Unmatched junction bases numbered 16, after V lost 4 bases and J lost 3 bases. The CDR3 extends over 18 amino acids. Germline CDR1 reads SGHDN; CDR2 reads FVKESK. The covered CDR3 bases are TGTGCCAGCAGCCGCAGATTTAGACAGGGCCGGTTTACAGATACG. Its translation: CASSRRFRQGRFTDT. The whole CDR3 sequence reads CASSRRFRQGRFTDTQYF.

This clone was counted ten times or more. The read comes to an end 3 residues before the CDR3 does, leaving the germline J gene to fill in the end. The chain combines TRBV7-9 with TRBJ2-5; no reliable D call. Germline CDR1 and CDR2: SEHNR and FQNEAQ (reference sequence). The CDR3 loop spans 14 amino acids. V shed 0 bases and J shed 2 bases, with 7 bases lying between them. The CDR3 loop reads CASSLARRQETQYF. The sequenced part of the CDR3 DNA is TGTGCCAGCAGCTTAGCAAGAAGGCAAGAGACC.

Of note for this clone: The read terminates 3 residues before the CDR3 end, so the remaining end is supplied by the germline J gene. The chain joins TRBV7-9 to TRBJ2-1; D not certain. Germline V gene lookup returns CDR1 SEHNR and CDR2 FQNEAQ (reference sequence). CDR3 length equals 12 residues. Deletions cut 1 base from V and 7 bases from J, with 5 bases between. CDR3: CASSLDRNEQFF. Partial CDR3 DNA: TGTGCCAGCAGCTTAGATCGGAATGAG.

The sample holds many counts of this clone. The read ends 3 residues before the CDR3 terminus; that terminus is restored from the germline J gene. The J gene is TRBJ2-3, the V gene TRBV5-4; 10 bases align to TRBD1. Germline assignment: CDR1 SGHNT and CDR2 YYREEE (reference sequence). The CDR3 sequence is 15 residues long. After removal of 2 bases from V and 4 bases from J, the junction contained 4 bases not matched to a gene. The part of the CDR3 DNA that was read is TGTGCCAGCAGCTTCGACAGGGGGCAATCAGATACG. Amino acids: CASSFDRGQSDT. The full CDR3 protein is CASSFDRGQSDTQYF. Complete variable domain (other parts from reference TRBV5-4 and TRBJ2-3): ETGVTQSPTHLIKTRGQQVTLRCSSQSGHNTVSWYQQALGQGPQFIFQYYREEENGRGNFPPRFSGLQFPNYSSELNVNALELDDSALYLCASSFDRGQSDTQYFGPGTRLTVL.

This clone was picked up many times. Read data end 3 residues before the CDR3 end; the end is taken from the germline J gene. The chain is built from TRBV6-1 and TRBJ2-5; D perhaps matches TRBD2 (6 bases). V lost 3 bases to trimming and J lost 3 bases, with 8 bases between them. The CDR3 is 13 amino acids. Germline CDR1 reads MNHNS; CDR2 reads SASEGT. The chain's CDR3 is CASSDRREETQYF. Incomplete CDR3 DNA: TGTGCCAGCAGTGACAGGAGGGAAGAGACC.

This clone was recorded many times. CDR3: CAWSHGTGAYEQYF. The part of the CDR3 DNA that was read is TGTGCCTGGAGTCACGGGACAGGGGCCTACGAG. This rearrangement joins TRBV30 to TRBJ2-7, with TRBD1 matching 10 bases. The CDR3 goes on 3 residues after the read ends, and that part is filled in from the germline J gene. This CDR3 has 14 residues. Germline loops: CDR1 GTSNPN, CDR2 SVGIG (reference sequence). V lost 2 bases, J lost 2 bases, and 3 bases stayed unmatched. The full variable domain, with the rest looked up from reference TRBV30 and TRBJ2-7, is SQTIHQWPATLVQPVGSPLSLECTVEGTSNPNLYWYRQAAGRGLQLLFYSVGIGQISSEVPQNLSASRPQDRQFILSSKKLLLSDSGFYLCAWSHGTGAYEQYFGPGTRLTVT.

This clone was recorded many times. Sequencing ends 3 residues short of the CDR3 end; the germline J gene provides the rest. The V and J genes are TRBV4-1 and TRBJ1-5, with a possible D match to TRBD1 (5 bases). From germline, CDR1 is MGHRA and CDR2 YSYEKL. The CDR3 has 16 amino acids. With 0 bases removed from V and 2 bases from J, the gap between germline ends came to 11 bases. Incomplete CDR3 DNA: TGCGCCAGCAGCCAAGATCCGGGGGACGGCAATCAGCCC. Amino acid sequence: CASSQDPGDGNQP. The full CDR3 is CASSQDPGDGNQPQHF.

This clone showed up many times. At one end, the junction sequence differs from germline, possibly due to a read error. The CDR3 end lies 3 residues beyond the end of the read and is filled in from the germline J gene. The chain carries TRBV7-7 and TRBJ2-7; 10 nucleotides line up with TRBD1. The CDR3 loop spans 14 amino acids. The germline V gene has CDR1 SSHAT and CDR2 FNYEAQ (reference sequence). CDR3 protein: CASSYGQGGYEQYF. CDR3 DNA, as far as it was read: TGTGCTAGCAGCTATGGACAGGGGGGCTACGAG.

The sample holds many counts of this clone. The read gets to within 3 residues of the CDR3 end, and the germline J gene fills in the rest. This chain joins TRBV18 and TRBJ2-1; TRBD2 matches at 12 bases. The CDR3 sequence is 15 residues long. V shed 6 bases, J shed 6 bases, and the junction held 6 bases outside the gene matches. The germline CDR1 and CDR2 sequences are KGHSH and LQKENI. The CDR3 region is CASSPTSGRLNEQFF. The covered CDR3 bases are TGTGCCAGCTCGCCAACTAGCGGGAGGCTCAATGAG. Together with reference TRBV18 and TRBJ2-1, the CDR3 gives the full variable domain: NAGVMQNPRHLVRRRGQEARLRCSPMKGHSHVYWYRQLPEEGLKFMVYLQKENIIDESGMPKERFSAEFPKEGPSILRIQQVVRGDSAAYFCASSPTSGRLNEQFFGPGTRLTVL.

This clone occurred many times. The junction shows a germline mismatch at one end, possibly a read error. The read halts 3 residues ahead of the CDR3 end, with the missing end drawn from the germline J gene. The chain carries TRBV4-2 and TRBJ2-7; TRBD2 matches at 12 bases. Germline CDR1 and CDR2: LGHNA and YNFKEQ. CDR3 size: 17 residues. The CDR3 spells CASSVRLAGDGQYEQYF. Partial CDR3 DNA: TGCGCCAGCAGTGTAAGACTAGCGGGAGATGGACAGTACGAG.

The sample holds many counts of this clone. The observed sequence ends 3 residues before the CDR3 terminus, with the missing tail filled in from the germline J gene. This chain connects TRBV18 to TRBJ2-3; 7 bases fit TRBD1. Germline-derived CDR1 and CDR2 are KGHSH and LQKENI. V lost 3 bases, J lost 2 bases, and 8 bases stayed unmatched. This CDR3 contains 16 residues. This chain's CDR3 is CASSPYGQEHTDTQYF. The sequenced part of the CDR3 DNA is TGTGCCAGCTCACCGTACGGACAGGAACACACAGATACG.

This clone was detected many times. The DNA ends 3 residues before the CDR3 does, and the rest of the CDR3 is filled in from the germline J gene. This chain joins TRBV20-1 and TRBJ2-3; D remains ambiguous. V lost 2 bases and J lost 2, with 14 bases in between. The CDR3 has 15 residues. Germline-derived CDR1 and CDR2 are DFQATT and SNEGSKA (reference sequence). The CDR3 loop reads CSARHRADFTDTQYF. The sequenced part of the CDR3 DNA is TGCAGTGCTAGACATCGCGCGGATTTCACAGATACG.

This clone was observed at least ten times. Read data end 3 residues before the CDR3 end; the end is taken from the germline J gene. The chain is built from TRBV7-3 and TRBJ2-5, with 7 bases lining up with TRBD1. The V gene's germline CDR1 is SGHTA and CDR2 FQGTGA. The CDR3 is made up of 13 amino acids. Trimming cost V 5 bases and J 4 bases; bases outside gene matches: 4. The part of the CDR3 DNA that was read is TGTGCCAGCAGCCTAGGACAGGCAGAGACC. Its translation is CASSLGQAET. The CDR3 in full is CASSLGQAETQYF.